The TCR beta chain described here comes from a study of regulatory and conventional T cells in RAG deficiency. From germline, CDR1 is MGHDK and CDR2 SYGVNS. V was trimmed by 4 bases and J by 8 bases, leaving 11 bases between them. CDR3 length: 13 residues. This clone was picked up a small number of times. Sequencing was performed with immunoSEQ multiplex PCR; in TCRdb, only in-frame clones are kept and a portion is missing. The table has approximately 8,100 clones, 70% to 90% seen once. These same records also appear under a second study, on regulatory T cells. As that report states: The primer mix had 52 TRBV and 13 TRBJ primers.

Sample: CD8+ T cells sorted from blood. This sequence was found in a human donor in good health. The V call is TRBV25-1, the J call TRBJ1-4; D ambiguous. The CDR3 bases are TGTGCCAGCAGTGCGGGGAAAGGCGAAAAACTGTTTTTT. This gives the protein CASSAGKGEKLFF.